A single sample gave rise to the 19 T cell receptor beta chains below, sequenced in a study of T-cell memory formation after mild COVID-19. TCRdb re-called the 5' RACE reads through MiXCR, storing one row per CDR3 protein. The sample contains 300,000 to 400,000 distinct CDR3 sequences, roughly an eighth of which appear only once. Sequencing input: PBMCs or a T cell subset sorted from them (not recorded which). These receptors were obtained from a man in his late teens or twenties who had mild COVID-19 (a few samples of this study predate the infection). Cell type and time point are not known.

The rearrangement links TRBV11-2 to TRBJ1-2; D possibly corresponds to TRBD1 (5 bases). V gave up 5 bases and J gave up 4 bases, with 11 bases separating them. This CDR3 is 13 amino acids long. Germline V CDR1 and CDR2: SGHAT, FQNNGV. The DNA for the CDR3 is TGTGCCAGCAGCCCCGCAGGGCGCTATGGCTACACCTTC. Encoded protein: CASSPAGRYGYTF.

This clonotype was seen ten or more times. J is TRBJ2-7 and V is TRBV12-3 or TRBV12-4; D might be TRBD1 (6 bases). CDR3 length: 14 residues. Trimming removed 1 base at V and 5 bases at J, with 12 bases between. The chain's CDR3 is CASSLDRVLDEQYF. Written as DNA, the CDR3 is TGTGCCAGCAGTTTAGACAGGGTTCTAGACGAGCAGTACTTC.

There are a few counts of this clonotype. J is TRBJ2-3 and V is TRBV5-1; 7 bases align to TRBD1. Germline V gives CDR1 SGHRS, CDR2 YFSETQ. The CDR3 is 14 residues long. V lost 5 bases and J lost 1; bases outside the gene matches: 4. The CDR3 DNA is TGCGCCAGCAGTACAGGGGCTCGCACAGATACGCAGTATTTT. Amino acid sequence: CASSTGARTDTQYF.

In this sample, this clonotype turned up a few times. V and J are TRBV6-2 or TRBV6-3 and TRBJ2-7, with D possibly TRBD1 on 5 matching bases. The germline gives CDR1 MNHEY, CDR2 SVGEGT. Trimming removed 6 bases at V and 1 base at J, with 10 bases between. The CDR3 contains 13 residues. DNA of the CDR3: TGTGCCAGCAGGGAAACAGGTTCCTACGAGCAGTACGTC. Translation gives CASRETGSYEQYV.

The rearrangement joins TRBV20-1 to TRBJ2-1; 11 bases agree with TRBD1. The CDR3 has 15 residues. From germline, CDR1 is DFQATT and CDR2 SNEGSKA (reference sequence). V lost 3 bases and J lost 7; bases outside the gene matches: 8. The CDR3, as DNA: TGCAGTGCTAGTCGCCGGGACAGGGGGGAAAATGAGCAGTTCTTC. Its protein is CSASRRDRGENEQFF.

In this sample, this clonotype turned up a few times. The chain is built from TRBV4-3 and TRBJ2-7; D might be TRBD1 (5 bases). This CDR3 spans 13 amino acids. CDR1 LGHNA and CDR2 YSLEER come from the germline V gene. The ends were cut back, 4 bases at V and 4 bases at J, with 11 bases in the middle. For the CDR3, the DNA is TGCGCCAGCAGCCCAGGGAAGGGATACGAGCAGTACTTC. Translating gives CASSPGKGYEQYF.

This clonotype came up a few times. The rearrangement uses TRBV4-1 and TRBJ2-5; weak D call: TRBD2 (5 bases). The CDR3 has 14 residues. The germline gives CDR1 MGHRA, CDR2 YSYEKL. The V and J ends lost 4 bases and 3 bases respectively, with 12 bases between them. The CDR3 nucleotides are TGCGCCAGCAGCCCCCTCCCGGGGAAAGAGACCCAGTACTTC. Translating gives CASSPLPGKETQYF.

This clonotype appeared many times. The chain couples TRBV15 to TRBJ2-4, with 9 bases that match TRBD2. Germline V gene sequence: CDR1 LNHNV, CDR2 YYDKDF (reference sequence). J was trimmed by 9 bases and V by 0 bases; bases with no gene match: 6. The CDR3 has 15 amino acids. CDR3 loop: CATSRDRRGGAIQYF. CDR3 sequence (DNA): TGTGCCACCAGCAGAGATCGCCGCGGGGGGGCCATTCAGTACTTC.

In its sample, this clonotype was seen many times. V and J are TRBV25-1 and TRBJ2-7; D is possibly TRBD1 or TRBD2 (6 bases each). CDR3 size: 15 residues. CDR1 and CDR2 from the germline V gene are MGHDK and SYGVNS. V shed 3 bases and J shed 4 bases, with 16 bases lying between them. CDR3 in amino acids: CASSEHGGPRYEQYF. The CDR3, as DNA: TGTGCCAGCAGTGAGCACGGGGGCCCAAGGTACGAGCAGTACTTC.

This clonotype was picked up many times. The CDR3: CSAPWSGEQFF. The CDR3 bases are TGCAGTGCCCCCTGGAGCGGTGAGCAGTTCTTC. This rearrangement joins TRBV20-1 to TRBJ2-1; D may be TRBD2 (5 bases). Germline CDR1 and CDR2: DFQATT and SNEGSKA (reference sequence). CDR3 length: 11 residues. V was trimmed by 6 bases and J by 9 bases, leaving 12 bases between them.

This clonotype was seen ten or more times. The chain links TRBV6-5 to TRBJ2-1, with D perhaps matching TRBD1 or TRBD2 (6 bases each). This CDR3 region has 14 residues. From germline, CDR1 is MNHEY and CDR2 SVGAGI. The ends were cut back, 3 bases at V and 6 bases at J, with 12 bases in the middle. The CDR3 DNA reads as TGTGCCAGCAGTTATGAGGGGGGCCGCAATGAGCAGTTCTTC. It translates to CASSYEGGRNEQFF.

This clonotype was picked up a small number of times. This chain links TRBV20-1 with TRBJ1-6; no reliable D call. Germline V gene data show CDR1 as DFQATT and CDR2 as SNEGSKA (reference sequence). The V end was cut by 2 bases, the J end by 0 bases, with 2 bases between. The CDR3 covers 13 residues. The CDR3 DNA follows: TGCAGTGCTAGAAGCTCCTATAATTCACCCCTCCACTTT. This gives the protein CSARSSYNSPLHF.

This chain links TRBV6-6 with TRBJ1-2, with D possibly being TRBD1 (5 bases). This CDR3 region has 15 residues. Deletions cut 4 bases from V and 4 bases from J, with 16 bases between. Per the germline V gene, CDR1 is MNHNY and CDR2 is SVGAGI (reference sequence). CDR3: CASSSLQGRRYGYTF. CDR3 in DNA: TGTGCCAGCAGTTCACTTCAGGGACGTCGCTATGGCTACACCTTC.

Here the CDR3 DNA reads TGTGCCAGCAGGACCGCCGCGTTGACGTACACAGATACGCAGTATTTT. As protein: CASRTAALTYTDTQYF. The chain is built from TRBV27 and TRBJ2-3; D gene unclear. Germline assignment: CDR1 MNHEY and CDR2 SMNVEV (reference sequence). The CDR3 runs 16 residues. Trimming removed 6 bases at V and 2 bases at J, with 18 bases between.

This clonotype came up many times. J is TRBJ1-2 and V is TRBV4-3, with D possibly matching TRBD1 (5 bases). Deletions cut 0 bases from V and 4 bases from J, with 9 bases between. This CDR3 spans 14 amino acids. Germline CDR1 is LGHNA and CDR2 is YSLEER. The CDR3 here is CASSQDRGSYGYTF. CDR3 DNA: TGCGCCAGCAGCCAAGATAGGGGAAGCTATGGCTACACCTTC.

This clonotype showed up just once. The chain carries TRBV24-1 and TRBJ1-2; D unresolved. The V and J ends lost 1 base and 7 bases respectively, with 9 bases between them. This CDR3 contains 13 residues. Germline assignment: CDR1 KGHDR and CDR2 SFDVKD. The CDR3 is CATSDFGIPGYTF. The CDR3 nucleotides are TGTGCCACCAGTGATTTTGGAATTCCTGGCTACACCTTC.

The V and J genes are TRBV20-1 and TRBJ1-6; TRBD1 agrees at 9 bases. The CDR3 consists of 15 residues. CDR1 and CDR2 (germline): DFQATT, SNEGSKA (reference sequence). V lost 5 bases and J lost 4; bases outside the gene matches: 6. The CDR3 DNA reads as TGCAGTGCTCCGAAAGGGACAGGGTATAATTCACCCCTCCACTTT. As protein: CSAPKGTGYNSPLHF.

The rearrangement links TRBV7-2 to TRBJ2-4, with no clear D. Germline CDR1 is SGHTA and CDR2 is FQGNSA. This CDR3 comprises 15 residues. V gave up 1 base and J gave up 0 bases, with 7 bases separating them. CDR3 sequence (DNA): TGTGCCAGCAGCTTAGAGACGTCAGCCAAAAACATTCAGTACTTC. Translated, it gives CASSLETSAKNIQYF. Complete variable domain (other parts from reference TRBV7-2 and TRBJ2-4): GAGVSQSPSNKVTEKGKDVELRCDPISGHTALYWYRQSLGQGLEFLIYFQGNSAPDKSGLPSDRFSAERTGGSVSTLTIQRTQQEDSAVYLCASSLETSAKNIQYFGAGTRLSVL.

As DNA, the CDR3 is TGTGCCAGCAGCCTGGCCGGGACAGTAGTCCAAGAGACCCAGTACTTC. Its protein is CASSLAGTVVQETQYF. The genes are TRBV7-2 and TRBJ2-5; TRBD1 matches 7 bases. After removal of 5 bases from V and 1 base from J, the junction contained 10 bases not matched to a gene. The CDR3 length is 16 residues. Germline loops: CDR1 SGHTA, CDR2 FQGNSA.